This entry features one T cell receptor beta chain sequence. This clonotype has at least ten counts. The clone's antigen remains unknown. Per-nucleotide qualities are absent, and no much larger clonotype sits a single base away. This record belongs to a study of identical twins (dated by TCRdb to the mid-2010s). Broadly, across the study: To test whether fetal clonotypes persist, the study used deep sequencing on TCR alpha and beta repertoires from monozygotic twins, unrelated adults of various ages, and cord blood. Replicate twin experiments were performed at different times using different library preparation protocols to rule out contamination.

The investigation overall reported the following: Abundant cord blood beta clonotypes had fewer insertions, young adult naive repertoires showed a similar but weaker trend, and memory repertoires showed no such trend. Because the same donors could not be followed over many years, conclusions were based on cross-sectional statistical analysis. Recombination models systematically underestimated out-of-frame TCR alpha sharing in monozygotic twins but agreed with sharing between unrelated individuals. In beta out-of-frame sequences, excess twin sharing was weaker, because having fewer shared sequences lowered the signal-to-noise ratio. Compared with coincidental sharing between unrelated individuals, out-of-frame TCR alpha sequences shared between twins had an excess of sequences with low generation probability. Zero-insertion analyses could be partly confounded by invariant T cells such as MAIT and iNKT, though diverse VJ usage argued against such confounding for most clonotypes.

Every donor in the study was a healthy Caucasian. The twin cohort comprised three pairs of female monozygotic twins, all aged about 18 to 30 years. Peripheral blood mononuclear cells were used as the source from which RNA for TCR libraries was isolated. Including the terminal cysteine and phenylalanine, the CDR3 comprises 16 residues. The only DNA kept is the CDR3, 48 bases in frame from the first base. Looking up the germline V gene yields CDR1 SGHVS and CDR2 FNYEAQ. Trimming takes 2 bases off V and 2 bases off J; junction bases not matched to a gene: 6. The protocol used for the library was 5' RACE. The sample was run on an Illumina HiSeq 2000. Template switching added a universal primer binding site, and the final cDNA carried a unique molecular identifier that allowed TCR cDNA molecules to be counted accurately. Specific primers in the conserved constant-segment region were used to synthesize first-strand cDNA for TCR alpha and beta chains. To control for contamination, each cDNA library was double barcoded with a SMART-Mk sample barcode plus Illumina barcodes. Two successive PCR steps introduced TruSeq adapter sequences along with Illumina sample barcodes. The TCR alpha and beta cDNA libraries were sequenced on the Illumina HiSeq platform using custom primers. In the paper's pipeline: Raw reads were processed with MiGEC to extract unique molecular identifiers, and MiXCR was used to determine CDR3 positions. For each individual, recombination models were inferred using an EM algorithm with the repgenHMM and IGoR tools. Shared clonotypes were analyzed with the tcR package in R, and sharing was normalized by the product of cloneset sizes. Out-of-frame nonproductive sequences were analyzed to study raw recombination free of thymic and clonal selection effects. TCRdb trimmed the raw reads at Q25, called clones with MiXCR and kept productive beta chains. Records with the same CDR3 protein are collapsed into one entry carrying the most frequent genes and DNA. These V and J calls originate from TCRdb's pipeline instead of the authors' own analysis. The sample contains approximately 620,000 distinct CDR3 sequences, under 9% of them found a single time. The ten largest clones capture 0.98% of the sample.

These same data were also listed under a study on yellow fever vaccine responses in identical twins. In that second paper, the authors write: According to the authors, in identical twins the way T cells responded to vaccination appeared partly convergent and partly personalized. In identical twins, the study followed T cell clones that responded to the vaccine with precision.

This clonotype was sampled from a woman aged 18-30 years in good health. Sequenced material: PBMCs. The rearrangement combines TRBV7-6 with TRBJ2-1, and TRBD2 aligns with 7 junction nucleotides. The nucleotide sequence is given as TGTGCCAGCAGCTTAATAGGCGGGAGCGCCTACAATGAGCAGTTCTTC. The translation is CASSLIGGSAYNEQFF.